The 31 T cell receptor beta chains below come from one sample, sequenced in a study of CD8+CD57+ T cells in acquired aplastic anemia (dated 2018 in TCRdb). The reads were generated on an Illumina HiSeq 2000. Genomic DNA served as template for TCR beta VDJ combination and CDR3 sequence profiling. Clones were called with MiXCR by TCRdb after fastp trimmed the public reads at Q25, and only in-frame beta chains were retained. Merged by CDR3 protein, the rows form single entries marked with the most common genes and DNA. This sample is represented by roughly 180,000 distinct CDR3 sequences; 64% of them were singletons. The ten most abundant clones make up 46% of the sample. Sample: sorted CD4+, CD8+, or CD8+CD57+ T cells (not recorded which) from PBMCs. These receptors originate from a human donor with severe aplastic anemia or a healthy control (not recorded which).

The chain combines TRBV15 with TRBJ1-3; perhaps TRBD1 as D (6 bases). In germline, CDR1 is LNHNV, CDR2 YYDKDF (reference sequence). V was trimmed by 5 bases and J by 1 base, leaving 18 bases between them. This CDR3 is built from 17 residues. CDR3 DNA: TGTGCCACCAGCCGAATTCCGGGGGCAGAATCTGGAAACACCATATATTTT. This translates into CATSRIPGAESGNTIYF.

V gene TRBV5-1 combines with J gene TRBJ2-1; 9 bases line up with TRBD2. Trimming cost V 0 bases and J 6 bases; bases outside gene matches: 4. The CDR3 sequence is 15 residues long. Germline V gives CDR1 SGHRS, CDR2 YFSETQ. This chain's CDR3 is CASSLAGGGANEQFF. The CDR3 DNA is TGCGCCAGCAGCTTGGCTGGCGGGGGGGCCAATGAGCAGTTCTTC.

The chain carries TRBV19 and TRBJ1-4; the D is unclear. Per germline, CDR1 LNHDA and CDR2 SQIVND (reference sequence). CDR3 length: 15 residues. Deletions cut 5 bases from V and 4 bases from J, with 14 bases between. The CDR3 sequence is CASSGEAAFNEKLFF. In nucleotides, the CDR3 is TGTGCCAGTAGTGGCGAGGCGGCGTTTAATGAAAAACTGTTTTTT.

The chain links TRBV10-3 to TRBJ1-2, with 9 bases fitting TRBD1. This CDR3 is 13 amino acids long. The V gene's germline CDR1 is ENHRY and CDR2 SYGVKD. The trim removed 6 bases at V and 6 bases at J, leaving 5 bases unmatched. The CDR3 spells CAIRRDRDNGYTF. The CDR3 DNA follows: TGTGCCATCAGGCGGGACAGGGATAATGGCTACACCTTC.

The V call is TRBV7-2, the J call TRBJ2-5; D possibly uses TRBD1 or TRBD2 (5 bases each). The V end lost 3 bases, the J end lost 5 bases, and 10 bases lay between the germline ends. The CDR3 has 13 residues. Looked up from germline, CDR1 is SGHTA and CDR2 is FQGNSA. The CDR3 region is CASSFGTRETQYF. CDR3 sequence (DNA): TGTGCCAGCAGCTTTGGGACCCGGGAGACCCAGTACTTC.

V gene TRBV7-8 combines with J gene TRBJ2-7, with 7 nucleotides matching TRBD1. J gave up 3 bases and V 5 bases, and 10 bases lay outside the gene matches. The CDR3 is 15 amino acids. Germline CDR1 is SGHVS and CDR2 is FQNEAQ. CDR3 region: CASSVSPGGLYEQYF. The DNA of the CDR3 is TGTGCCAGCAGCGTCTCCCCAGGGGGTCTCTACGAGCAGTACTTC.

This clonotype appeared once. The chain recombines TRBV7-2 with TRBJ2-3; D ambiguous. The germline CDR1 and CDR2 sequences are SGHTA and FQGNSA. The CDR3 runs to 14 residues. V was pared by 1 base and J by 1 base, with 6 bases between. CDR3 amino acids: CASSLGLRTDTQYF. The CDR3 DNA follows: TGTGCCAGCAGCTTAGGGTTGCGCACAGATACGCAGTATTTT.

The chain employs TRBV18 and TRBJ2-1, with TRBD1 as a possible D gene (6 bases). This CDR3 contains 13 residues. The germline CDR1 and CDR2 sequences are KGHSH and LQKENI. V was shortened by 7 bases and J by 11 bases, with 18 bases between the two germline ends. CDR3 DNA sequence: TGTGCCAGCTGGGGGCAGCGGCCCGACCAGCAGTTCTTC. This encodes CASWGQRPDQQFF.

The J gene is TRBJ2-3, the V gene TRBV10-3; 11 nucleotides align to TRBD1. J lost 1 base, V lost 6 bases, and 3 bases had no gene match. From germline, CDR1 is ENHRY and CDR2 SYGVKD. The CDR3 loop spans 15 amino acids. The CDR3 region is CAIREGQGGTDTQYF. In DNA form, the CDR3 reads TGTGCCATCAGGGAGGGACAGGGGGGCACAGATACGCAGTATTTT.

This clonotype was seen repeatedly, ten times or more. V usage is TRBV6-5 and J usage is TRBJ2-2; no definite D call. The germline gives CDR1 MNHEY, CDR2 SVGAGI. Trimming removed 0 bases at V and 6 bases at J, with 11 bases between. The length of the CDR3 is 15 residues. CDR3 residues: CASSYSEGLAGELFF. The CDR3 DNA sequence: TGTGCCAGCAGTTACTCGGAAGGGTTAGCCGGGGAGCTGTTTTTT.

In its sample, this clonotype was seen many times. The chain recombines TRBV2 with TRBJ2-1; 10 bases are a match to TRBD1. Germline CDR1 and CDR2: SNHLY and FYNNEI. The junction had 9 bases not matched to a gene; V was cut back by 4 bases and J by 0 bases. The CDR3 loop spans 18 amino acids. CDR3 amino acids: CASSVLYRTGGSYNEQFF. The CDR3 DNA reads TGTGCCAGCAGTGTGTTGTATAGGACAGGGGGCTCCTACAATGAGCAGTTCTTC.

This clonotype has at least ten counts. The chain combines TRBV2 with TRBJ2-2; perhaps D is TRBD1 or TRBD2 (6 bases each). Germline CDR1 is SNHLY and CDR2 is FYNNEI. Between the trimmed V and J ends, which lost 7 bases and 7 bases, there was a span of 16 bases. CDR3 length equals 14 residues. The CDR3 loop reads CASTDPGAGGELFF. CDR3 nucleotide sequence: TGTGCCAGCACCGACCCGGGGGCTGGCGGGGAGCTGTTTTTT.

This clonotype was observed many times. This rearrangement joins TRBV4-1 to TRBJ2-7, with a tentative D call TRBD1 (6 bases). V was clipped by 0 bases and J by 6 bases, with 15 bases between them. CDR1 is MGHRA, CDR2 YSYEKL, per germline. There are 15 residues in the CDR3. This chain's CDR3 is CASSQEGQGQSEQYF. The CDR3 DNA sequence: TGCGCCAGCAGCCAAGAGGGGCAGGGGCAATCCGAGCAGTACTTC.

Regarding this clonotype: This may be a read error, as it is one base from a much larger clone. This chain links TRBV7-9 with TRBJ2-2; 10 nucleotides line up with TRBD1. Germline V gene data show CDR1 as SEHNR and CDR2 as FQNEAQ (reference sequence). The CDR3 extends over 17 amino acids. The J segment lost 8 bases and the V segment lost 5 bases, leaving 14 bases of the junction unmatched. The CDR3 DNA follows: TGTGCCAGCAGCACTACGCCGGGACAGGGGTTTTTTGGGGAGCTGTTTTTT. Translating it yields CASSTTPGQGFFGELFF.

This clonotype showed up many times. V gene TRBV10-3 combines with J gene TRBJ2-3; no reliable D call. The CDR3 sequence is 16 residues long. The germline V gene has CDR1 ENHRY and CDR2 SYGVKD. V shed 3 bases and J shed 1 base, with 14 bases lying between them. The CDR3 spells CAISDQRRSRTDTQYF. The DNA for the CDR3 is TGTGCCATCAGTGACCAGCGCCGGTCGCGCACAGATACGCAGTATTTT.

J is TRBJ2-3 and V is TRBV10-3; tentatively, D is TRBD1 or TRBD2 (6 bases each). The V gene lost 3 bases and the J gene lost 2 bases, with 15 bases spanning the gap. This CDR3 has 16 residues. Per germline, CDR1 ENHRY and CDR2 SYGVKD. CDR3 residues: CAISEGGHGLTDTQYF. The DNA of the CDR3 is TGTGCCATCAGTGAAGGGGGGCATGGGCTCACAGATACGCAGTATTTT.

This clonotype appeared a single time. The chain joins TRBV5-1 to TRBJ2-5, with D possibly TRBD2 on 5 matching bases. The V end lost 3 bases, the J end lost 0 bases, and 15 bases lay between the germline ends. This CDR3 is built from 16 residues. Germline CDR1 reads SGHRS; CDR2 reads YFSETQ. CDR3 in amino acids: CASSWSGPFYQETQYF. CDR3 DNA sequence: TGCGCCAGCAGCTGGAGCGGACCATTTTACCAAGAGACCCAGTACTTC.

The chain is built from TRBV12-3 or TRBV12-4 and TRBJ2-1, with 9 positions matching TRBD2. V was pared by 6 bases and J by 7 bases, with 10 bases of the junction left unmatched. This CDR3 has 15 residues. The CDR3 is CASRVSSGMSNEQFF. The CDR3 DNA sequence: TGTGCCAGCAGAGTCTCTAGCGGGATGAGTAATGAGCAGTTCTTC.

On this clonotype itself: A much larger clone lies a single base off, so this may be a read error. The genes are TRBV7-9 and TRBJ1-1, with 8 bases identical to TRBD1. After removal of 1 base from V and 1 base from J, the junction contained 5 bases not matched to a gene. This CDR3 region has 16 residues. CDR1 is SEHNR and CDR2 is FQNEAQ in the germline V gene (reference sequence). The DNA of the CDR3 is TGTGCCAGCAGCTTAGTTACAGGGGGACCGAACACTGAAGCTTTCTTT. Encoded protein: CASSLVTGGPNTEAFF.

This clonotype was found many times. The V and J genes are TRBV20-1 and TRBJ2-7, with 7 bases matching TRBD2. Trimming removed 2 bases from V and 3 bases from J; junction bases left unmatched: 4. The CDR3 loop spans 13 amino acids. The germline gives CDR1 DFQATT, CDR2 SNEGSKA (reference sequence). CDR3 amino acids: CSARSSGIYEQYF. The CDR3 DNA follows: TGCAGTGCTAGATCTAGCGGCATCTACGAGCAGTACTTC.

This chain joins TRBV27 and TRBJ2-3; no clear D gene. Per germline, CDR1 MNHEY and CDR2 SMNVEV (reference sequence). The V and J ends lost 0 bases and 2 bases respectively, with 15 bases between them. This CDR3 spans 17 amino acids. This CDR3 is CASSLSSQSSLTDTQYF. CDR3 nucleotide sequence: TGTGCCAGCAGTTTATCGAGCCAATCAAGCCTCACAGATACGCAGTATTTT.

The CDR3 spells CSASTLAGNYNEQFF. The CDR3 DNA is TGCAGTGCTAGCACTCTAGCGGGGAACTACAATGAGCAGTTCTTC. V and J are TRBV20-1 and TRBJ2-1; 9 bases line up with TRBD2. CDR1 and CDR2 from the germline V gene are DFQATT and SNEGSKA (reference sequence). The CDR3 covers 15 residues. J lost 3 bases, V lost 3 bases, and 6 bases had no gene match.

Ten or more counts support this clonotype. The chain uses TRBV28 and TRBJ1-2, with D unclear. The germline V and J ends were trimmed by 2 bases and 3 bases, with 7 bases remaining between them. Per the germline V gene, CDR1 is MDHEN and CDR2 is SYDVKM. The CDR3 contains 13 residues. Here the CDR3 reads CASSLGGYYGYTF. The DNA for the CDR3 is TGTGCCAGCAGTTTAGGAGGGTACTATGGCTACACCTTC.

The rearrangement links TRBV19 to TRBJ2-7; 9 positions match TRBD1. Germline lookup yields CDR1 LNHDA and CDR2 SQIVND (reference sequence). The CDR3 length is 13 residues. V lost 7 bases to trimming and J lost 7 bases; unmatched junction nucleotides: 8. The CDR3 protein is CASTTGTGNEQYF. DNA of the CDR3: TGTGCCAGTACCACCGGGACAGGGAATGAGCAGTACTTC.

This clonotype was seen many times. This chain uses TRBV12-5 with TRBJ1-1; unclear D gene. CDR3 length equals 13 residues. Germline lookup yields CDR1 LGHNT and CDR2 FRNRAP. V shed 7 bases and J shed 4 bases, with 13 bases lying between them. CDR3 nucleotides: TGTGCTAGTGCCCCCGGGGAGATCACTGAAGCTTTCTTT. Protein sequence: CASAPGEITEAFF.

This chain uses TRBV7-9 with TRBJ2-3, with a weak D call TRBD1 (5 bases). Germline V gene sequence: CDR1 SEHNR, CDR2 FQNEAQ (reference sequence). This CDR3 region has 12 residues. With 6 bases removed from V and 4 bases from J, the gap between germline ends came to 8 bases. In nucleotides, the CDR3 is TGTGCCAGCAGGACAGCACCAGATACGCAGTATTTT. Its protein is CASRTAPDTQYF.

This clonotype was counted only a few times. The chain carries TRBV29-1 and TRBJ1-2; D remains unclear. Looked up from germline, CDR1 is SQVTM and CDR2 is ANQGSEA. The CDR3 contains 13 residues. V lost 1 base and J 4 bases, leaving 10 bases between the germline ends. This chain's CDR3 is CSVEADGVYGYTF. The CDR3 coding sequence is TGCAGCGTTGAAGCCGACGGGGTCTATGGCTACACCTTC.

The chain has TRBV10-1 and TRBJ2-7; TRBD1 aligns across 10 bases. Germline V lookup: CDR1 WNHNN, CDR2 SYGVQD (reference sequence). V shed 8 bases and J 5 bases; nucleotides not matched to a gene: 9. CDR3 length equals 14 residues. CDR3 residues: CASGLGTGAHEQYF. Written as DNA, the CDR3 is TGCGCCAGCGGTCTCGGGACAGGGGCCCACGAGCAGTACTTC.

Note on this clonotype: At one end the junction does not follow the germline gene, possibly because of a read error. This chain joins TRBV10-2 and TRBJ2-7; 8 bases match TRBD2. Germline CDR1 WSHSY, CDR2 SAAADI. This CDR3 is built from 15 residues. The chain's CDR3 is CASSSTGHGRDEQYF. CDR3 coding DNA: TGTGCCAGCAGTTCCACGGGACACGGGAGGGACGAGCAGTACTTC.

This clonotype occurred many times. The rearrangement uses TRBV2 and TRBJ2-4; D gene ambiguous. Germline lookup yields CDR1 SNHLY and CDR2 FYNNEI. This CDR3 is 11 amino acids long. The V gene lost 8 bases and the J gene lost 9 bases, with 11 bases spanning the gap. CDR3 DNA sequence: TGTGCCAGCCTCGATGGGTTCATTCAGTACTTC. This sequence encodes CASLDGFIQYF.

The chain has TRBV7-2 and TRBJ2-5; 11 bases are a match to TRBD1. The CDR3 consists of 15 residues. V was clipped by 5 bases and J by 9 bases; unmatched bases: 11. Germline CDR1 and CDR2: SGHTA and FQGNSA. The CDR3 sequence: CASSPGQGAQRPQYF. The CDR3 DNA follows: TGTGCCAGCAGCCCTGGACAGGGGGCTCAACGGCCCCAGTACTTC. Drawing the rest from reference TRBV7-2 and TRBJ2-5, the complete variable domain is GAGVSQSPSNKVTEKGKDVELRCDPISGHTALYWYRQSLGQGLEFLIYFQGNSAPDKSGLPSDRFSAERTGGSVSTLTIQRTQQEDSAVYLCASSPGQGAQRPQYFGPGTRLLVL.